The 31 T cell receptor beta chains listed next were all sequenced from one sample in a study of T cells in localized non-small cell lung cancer. Assay used: immunoSEQ multiplex PCR; TCRdb lists only in-frame clones, some missing. Among around 78,000 clones listed, more than 75% were seen once. Here the sequenced sample was peripheral blood, taken before any cancer treatment. The receptor source for this set is a woman aged 40-69 years with stage I squamous cell lung carcinoma.

In DNA form, the CDR3 reads TGTGCCAGCAGCTTAGGGGGGATATATGGCTACACCTTC. Residues: CASSLGGIYGYTF. The chain is built from TRBV7-9 and TRBJ1-2; the D gene is possibly TRBD1 (5 bases). Trimming pared 1 base from V and 5 bases from J, leaving 8 bases between. CDR3 length equals 13 residues. The germline CDR1 and CDR2 sequences are SEHNR and FQNEAQ (reference sequence). The full variable domain, its missing parts supplied by reference TRBV7-9 and TRBJ1-2, is DTGVSQNPRHKITKRGQNVTFRCDPISEHNRLYWYRQTLGQGPEFLTYFQNEAQLEKSRLLSDRFSAERPKGSFSTLEIQRTEQGDSAMYLCASSLGGIYGYTFGSGTRLTVV.

This chain joins TRBV28 and TRBJ1-5; D remains ambiguous. V was cut by 4 bases and J by 4 bases, with 5 bases left in between. Germline CDR1 is MDHEN and CDR2 is SYDVKM. The CDR3 totals 12 residues. The CDR3 loop is CASSSNNQPQHF. For the CDR3, the DNA is TGTGCCAGCAGTTCTAATAATCAGCCCCAGCATTTT.

The chain couples TRBV5-5 to TRBJ2-1; tentative D call: TRBD1 (5 bases). CDR3 length: 17 amino acids. Per the germline V gene, CDR1 is SGHKS and CDR2 is YYEKEE (reference sequence). The ends were cut back, 1 base at V and 0 bases at J, with 14 bases in the middle. Here the CDR3 reads CASSLKTQDRSYNEQFF. CDR3 in DNA: TGTGCCAGCAGCTTGAAGACACAGGACCGCTCCTACAATGAGCAGTTCTTC.

The chain joins TRBV19 to TRBJ1-3, with unresolved D. The CDR3 sequence is 16 residues long. V was pared by 5 bases and J by 3 bases, with 17 bases between. Germline V CDR1 and CDR2: LNHDA, SQIVND (reference sequence). This CDR3 is CASSFGSLLGGNTIYF. In DNA form, the CDR3 reads TGTGCCAGTAGTTTCGGTTCCCTCCTCGGTGGAAACACCATATATTTT.

V and J are TRBV13 and TRBJ1-2; a weak D match, TRBD1 (5 bases). The CDR3 is 16 residues long. V lost 5 bases, J lost 6 bases, and 22 bases lay in between. Germline assignment: CDR1 PRHDT and CDR2 FYEKMQ (reference sequence). Written as DNA, the CDR3 is TGTGCCAGCAGCCCTATAAGGAGCAGGGCGGGGGATGGCTACACCTTC. Residues: CASSPIRSRAGDGYTF.

J is TRBJ1-5 and V is TRBV6-1, with 7 bases fitting TRBD1. The CDR3 is 15 amino acids. The V and J ends lost 7 bases and 2 bases, in that order; junction bases with no gene match: 8. The germline V gene encodes CDR1 MNHNS and CDR2 SASEGT. Here the CDR3 reads CASNEQGTGNQPQHF. In nucleotides, the CDR3 is TGTGCCAGCAACGAACAGGGGACGGGCAATCAGCCCCAGCATTTT.

The chain is built from TRBV18 and TRBJ1-1, with D tentatively TRBD1 (6 bases). CDR1 is KGHSH, CDR2 LQKENI, per germline. V shed 6 bases and J shed 1 base, with 15 bases lying between them. The CDR3 is 15 amino acids. The CDR3 DNA is TGTGCCAGCTCCCCGGGGGGGGCGGCGAACACTGAAGCTTTCTTT. Its translation is CASSPGGAANTEAFF.

The rearrangement uses TRBV9 and TRBJ1-2, with TRBD1 matching 10 bases. The CDR3 runs to 18 residues. Unmatched junction bases numbered 19, after V lost 3 bases and J lost 8 bases. Germline CDR1 is SGDLS and CDR2 is YYNGEE. This CDR3 is CASSEGSGTGVFLGGYTF. The CDR3 region has the DNA TGTGCCAGCAGCGAGGGGTCGGGGACAGGGGTTTTCTTGGGAGGCTACACCTTC.

The chain recombines TRBV27 with TRBJ2-5, with a possible D match to TRBD2 (6 bases). V lost 4 bases and J lost 5, with 14 bases in between. The CDR3 covers 14 residues. Germline values: CDR1 MNHEY, CDR2 SMNVEV (reference sequence). CDR3 sequence reads: CASSSSLARETQYF. The CDR3 DNA is TGTGCCAGCAGTTCCTCACTAGCTCGCGAGACCCAGTACTTC.

In its sample, this clone was seen once. This chain uses TRBV10-3 with TRBJ1-4; TRBD1 might be the D (5 bases). Germline CDR1 and CDR2: ENHRY and SYGVKD. CDR3 size: 14 residues. V shed 11 bases and J shed 8 bases, with 21 bases lying between them. The CDR3 nucleotides read TGTGCCTCTTCAGTGGGGGGTGGCGAGGAAAAACTGTTTTTT. Amino acid sequence: CASSVGGGEEKLFF.

The chain employs TRBV27 and TRBJ2-7; possibly TRBD2 for D (5 bases). The CDR3 runs to 12 residues. The germline gives CDR1 MNHEY, CDR2 SMNVEV (reference sequence). The V end lost 8 bases, the J end lost 2 bases, and 10 bases lay between the germline ends. The CDR3 DNA reads TGTGCCAGCGGGAGACTGGCCTACGAGCAGTACTTC. It specifies CASGRLAYEQYF.

V and J are TRBV2 and TRBJ1-1; the D gene is possibly TRBD1 (5 bases). The V and J ends lost 11 bases and 0 bases respectively, with 16 bases between them. CDR1 and CDR2 (germline): SNHLY, FYNNEI. The CDR3 is 14 residues long. For the CDR3, the DNA is TGTGCCTTTGCCCCCGGGGGAATGAACACTGAAGCTTTCTTT. It translates to CAFAPGGMNTEAFF.

The chain combines TRBV2 with TRBJ1-1, with a weak D call TRBD1 (5 bases). CDR1 SNHLY and CDR2 FYNNEI come from the germline V gene. The V end lost 6 bases, the J end lost 5 bases, and 16 bases lay between the germline ends. The CDR3 loop spans 14 amino acids. CDR3 region: CASRGLGVRTEAFF. In nucleotides, the CDR3 is TGTGCCAGCAGGGGGCTGGGGGTGCGGACTGAAGCTTTCTTT.

This rearrangement joins TRBV6-6 to TRBJ2-7; the D is unclear. The CDR3 extends over 11 amino acids. Germline V CDR1 and CDR2: MNHNY, SVGAGI (reference sequence). V was clipped by 4 bases and J by 4 bases, with 5 bases between them. The DNA for the CDR3 is TGTGCCAGCAGTTCGATGTACGAGCAGTACTTC. This sequence encodes CASSSMYEQYF.

DNA of the CDR3: TGCGCCAGCAGCGATCCGGAGTCGTCGAACACCGGGGAGCTGTTTTTT. Residues: CASSDPESSNTGELFF. V is TRBV5-1 and J is TRBJ2-2; D remains ambiguous. The germline CDR1 and CDR2 sequences are SGHRS and YFSETQ. V lost 4 bases and J lost 0, with 13 bases in between. This CDR3 region has 16 residues.

The rearrangement links TRBV5-1 to TRBJ1-4; no definite D call. The V gene lost 0 bases and the J gene lost 5 bases, with 8 bases spanning the gap. The CDR3 is 14 amino acids. CDR1 SGHRS and CDR2 YFSETQ come from the germline V gene. Written as DNA, the CDR3 is TGCGCCAGCAGCTTGGGGTGGATGAATGAAAAACTGTTTTTT. Translation: CASSLGWMNEKLFF.

This clone is deemed medium-sized. The V and J genes are TRBV6-4 and TRBJ2-3; D is perhaps TRBD2 (6 bases). The germline V and J ends were trimmed by 0 bases and 5 bases, with 12 bases remaining between them. This CDR3 is 15 amino acids long. Germline-derived CDR1 and CDR2 are MRHNA and SNTAGT. In DNA form, the CDR3 reads TGTGCCAGCAGTGACTCTGATGGGGGAGGAGATACGCAGTATTTT. As protein: CASSDSDGGGDTQYF.

This rearrangement joins TRBV9 to TRBJ1-1, with D hard to call. Trimming took 0 bases from V and 4 from J, leaving 10 bases between them. This CDR3 contains 14 residues. Germline V gene sequence: CDR1 SGDLS, CDR2 YYNGEE. The CDR3 region is CASSVGGYGTEAFF. The CDR3 DNA is TGTGCCAGCAGCGTAGGAGGGTACGGCACTGAAGCTTTCTTT.

The J gene is TRBJ2-3, the V gene TRBV19, with 9 bases aligning to TRBD1. The J segment lost 4 bases and the V segment lost 5 bases, leaving 13 bases of the junction unmatched. This CDR3 comprises 17 residues. CDR1 LNHDA and CDR2 SQIVND come from the germline V gene (reference sequence). CDR3 amino acids: CASSSPGTGSRADTQYF. The CDR3 region has the DNA TGTGCCAGTAGTTCCCCCGGGACAGGGTCTCGCGCAGATACGCAGTATTTT.

V gene TRBV12-5 combines with J gene TRBJ1-5, with a weak D call TRBD1 (5 bases). V was shortened by 0 bases and J by 6 bases, with 9 bases between the two germline ends. Germline V CDR1 and CDR2: LGHNT, FRNRAP. The CDR3 consists of 14 residues. CDR3 nucleotide sequence: TGTGCTAGTGGTTTGGTACACGGGGGTCAGCCCCAGCATTTT. Encoded protein: CASGLVHGGQPQHF. The full variable domain, completed using reference TRBV12-5 and TRBJ1-5, is DARVTQTPRHKVTEMGQEVTMRCQPILGHNTVFWYRQTMMQGLELLAYFRNRAPLDDSGMPKDRFSAEMPDATLATLKIQPSEPRDSAVYFCASGLVHGGQPQHFGDGTRLSIL.

V is TRBV11-2 and J is TRBJ1-3, with 7 nucleotides matching TRBD1. CDR1 and CDR2 from the germline V gene are SGHAT and FQNNGV. The junction had 12 bases not matched to a gene; V was cut back by 3 bases and J by 7 bases. CDR3 length: 16 amino acids. The CDR3 nucleotides are TGTGCCAGCAGCTTGATGGCCGGGACAGTACGGAACACCATATATTTT. Translation gives CASSLMAGTVRNTIYF.

The chain joins TRBV4-2 to TRBJ1-5; D may be TRBD1 (5 bases). V lost 1 base, J lost 7 bases, and 14 bases lay in between. The V gene's germline CDR1 is LGHNA and CDR2 YNFKEQ. The CDR3 contains 15 residues. The CDR3 region has the DNA TGTGCCAGCAGCCAAGGGGGCGGGGCTCGGCAGCCCCAGCATTTT. Its protein product is CASSQGGGARQPQHF.

The chain uses TRBV6-1 and TRBJ2-7, with a weak D call TRBD1 (5 bases). Germline assignment: CDR1 MNHNS and CDR2 SASEGT. CDR3 length: 14 amino acids. V was clipped by 2 bases and J by 0 bases, with 8 bases between them. The CDR3 spells CASSEWGSSYEQYF. The CDR3 DNA is TGTGCCAGCAGTGAATGGGGCAGCTCCTACGAGCAGTACTTC.

V is TRBV18 and J is TRBJ2-5; the D is unclear. Trimming shortened V by 4 bases and J by 0 bases, and 12 bases separated the two germline ends. Germline CDR1 and CDR2: KGHSH and LQKENI. CDR3 size: 15 residues. The CDR3 nucleotides read TGTGCCAGCTCACTGAACGGGCCGTACCAAGAGACCCAGTACTTC. Translating gives CASSLNGPYQETQYF.

V gene TRBV6-5 combines with J gene TRBJ1-3; D is perhaps TRBD1 (5 bases). V lost 4 bases and J 0 bases, leaving 10 bases between the germline ends. The CDR3 covers 15 residues. The germline V gene encodes CDR1 MNHEY and CDR2 SVGAGI. The CDR3 sequence is CASSWDPPSGNTIYF. The CDR3 DNA follows: TGTGCCAGCAGTTGGGACCCTCCCTCTGGAAACACCATATATTTT.

The chain carries TRBV5-1 and TRBJ1-4; D is possibly TRBD1 (5 bases). From germline, CDR1 is SGHRS and CDR2 YFSETQ. The CDR3 covers 14 residues. V was pared by 4 bases and J by 2 bases, with 9 bases between. This chain's CDR3 is CASSTGRTNEKLFF. The CDR3 coding sequence is TGCGCCAGCAGCACGGGACGGACTAATGAAAAACTGTTTTTT.

Points on this clone: At one boundary the junction diverges from the germline segment, which might be a read error. The J gene is TRBJ1-5, the V gene TRBV19; D remains unclear. CDR1 LNHDA and CDR2 SQIVND come from the germline V gene (reference sequence). The CDR3 has 18 residues. The CDR3 DNA follows: TGTGCCAATAGTATAGATCGGATCGGTACGTATAGCAATCAGCCCCAGCATTTT. This translates into CANSIDRIGTYSNQPQHF.

The chain uses TRBV5-1 and TRBJ1-2; tentatively, D is TRBD1 (5 bases). The V gene's germline CDR1 is SGHRS and CDR2 YFSETQ. The CDR3 extends over 13 amino acids. Trimming stripped 6 bases from V and 4 bases from J, with 13 bases between. CDR3 protein: CASTQGFIYGYTF. CDR3 nucleotide sequence: TGCGCCAGCACCCAGGGATTTATCTATGGCTACACCTTC.

The chain uses TRBV4-2 and TRBJ1-1; 7 bases are a match to TRBD1. This CDR3 is built from 14 residues. The J segment lost 2 bases and the V segment lost 6 bases, leaving 6 bases of the junction unmatched. Germline V gives CDR1 LGHNA, CDR2 YNFKEQ. The CDR3 loop is CASSFTGANTEAFF. In DNA, the CDR3 is TGTGCCAGCAGTTTTACAGGGGCTAACACTGAAGCTTTCTTT.

The V and J genes are TRBV25-1 and TRBJ1-3; D uncertain. Trimming stripped 5 bases from V and 9 bases from J, with 8 bases between. Germline assignment: CDR1 MGHDK and CDR2 SYGVNS. The CDR3 has 11 residues. The CDR3 reads CASSQAVTIYF. Here the CDR3 DNA reads TGTGCCAGCAGTCAGGCAGTCACCATATATTTT.

The rearrangement joins TRBV5-1 to TRBJ2-5; 16 bases agree with TRBD2. There are 17 residues in the CDR3. Germline V gives CDR1 SGHRS, CDR2 YFSETQ. V lost 4 bases to trimming and J lost 1 base; unmatched junction nucleotides: 4. The chain's CDR3 is CASSRGLAGGSQETQYF. In DNA form, the CDR3 reads TGCGCCAGCAGCCGGGGACTAGCGGGGGGGAGCCAAGAGACCCAGTACTTC.